Below, 26 T cell receptor beta chains from the same sample are listed, as sequenced in a study of STAT5B mutations in CD4+ large granular lymphocyte leukemia. Generated by immunoSEQ multiplex PCR, the TCRdb table keeps only in-frame clones and is missing some. The sample includes tens of thousands of clones, around 79% of them seen just once. Source material: CD4+ T cells from blood buffy coats. Every receptor here comes from a human donor in good health.

The chain couples TRBV29-1 to TRBJ2-3; D remains unclear. The CDR3 covers 12 residues. Per germline, CDR1 SQVTM and CDR2 ANQGSEA. With 1 base removed from V and 8 bases from J, the gap between germline ends came to 10 bases. The CDR3 loop is CSVEVEAGTQYF. The CDR3 region has the DNA TGCAGCGTTGAAGTCGAGGCTGGTACGCAGTATTTT.

The chain is built from TRBV7-8 and TRBJ2-1, with D hard to call. The CDR3 contains 15 residues. CDR1 is SGHVS, CDR2 FQNEAQ, per germline. The V end was cut by 5 bases, the J end by 3 bases, with 14 bases between. Here the CDR3 DNA reads TGTGCCAGCAGCCCGACGACACTTTACTACAATGAGCAGTTCTTC. It translates to CASSPTTLYYNEQFF.

V usage is TRBV28 and J usage is TRBJ2-5; 14 bases are a match to TRBD2. The V gene end was trimmed by 8 bases and the J gene end by 2 bases; junction bases not matched to a gene: 7. Germline CDR1 reads MDHEN; CDR2 reads SYDVKM. The CDR3 has 16 amino acids. CDR3 sequence: CASATWTSGGQETQYF. CDR3 DNA sequence: TGTGCCAGCGCCACTTGGACTAGCGGGGGGCAAGAGACCCAGTACTTC.

The chain couples TRBV7-9 to TRBJ2-1, with D unresolved. The CDR3 spans 15 residues. Germline lookup yields CDR1 SEHNR and CDR2 FQNEAQ (reference sequence). V lost 1 base to trimming and J lost 5 bases, with 12 bases between them. CDR3 nucleotides: TGTGCCAGCAGCTTAGGGGTGTGGTCTAACAATGAGCAGTTCTTC. Translated: CASSLGVWSNNEQFF.

The sample holds a few counts of this clone. The V and J genes are TRBV27 and TRBJ2-7, with a possible D match to TRBD1 (5 bases). Germline V lookup: CDR1 MNHEY, CDR2 SMNVEV (reference sequence). Trimming cost V 6 bases and J 6 bases, with 9 bases left between them. The CDR3 has 11 amino acids. Written as DNA, the CDR3 is TGTGCCAGCAGACAGCAGGGCGAGCAGTACTTC. It specifies CASRQQGEQYF.

The rearrangement joins TRBV21-1 to TRBJ2-3. TRBV21-1 is designated a pseudogene. The CDR3 has 12 residues. The CDR3, as DNA: TGTGCCAGCAGCAATTTGGGGGATACGCAGTATTTT. The encoded protein is CASSNLGDTQYF.

The table lists this clone with a few counts. The J gene is TRBJ2-7, the V gene TRBV5-1; D gene ambiguous. The germline gives CDR1 SGHRS, CDR2 YFSETQ. The CDR3 contains 12 residues. The V end was cut by 0 bases, the J end by 3 bases, with 4 bases between. This CDR3 reads CASSLDGYEQYF. CDR3 nucleotides: TGCGCCAGCAGCTTGGATGGCTACGAGCAGTACTTC.

This chain links TRBV6-6 with TRBJ2-3; 7 nucleotides align to TRBD1. Germline V CDR1 and CDR2: MNHNY, SVGAGI (reference sequence). The CDR3 runs 14 residues. After removal of 6 bases from V and 2 bases from J, the junction contained 5 bases not matched to a gene. DNA of the CDR3: TGTGCCAGCAGCCAGGGACAGTCCACAGATACGCAGTATTTT. Encoded protein: CASSQGQSTDTQYF.

The table lists this clone with a few counts. This chain uses TRBV7-9 with TRBJ1-1; 11 bases line up with TRBD1. The germline V gene has CDR1 SEHNR and CDR2 FQNEAQ (reference sequence). This CDR3 contains 13 residues. Losses at the gene ends were 1 base for V and 11 bases for J; bases not matched to a gene: 3. The CDR3 DNA is TGTGCCAGCAGCTTAGGGACAGGGGGCGTCGCTTTCTTT. Translation: CASSLGTGGVAFF. Full variable domain (rest looked up from reference TRBV7-9 and TRBJ1-1): DTGVSQNPRHKITKRGQNVTFRCDPISEHNRLYWYRQTLGQGPEFLTYFQNEAQLEKSRLLSDRFSAERPKGSFSTLEIQRTEQGDSAMYLCASSLGTGGVAFFGQGTRLTVV.

V gene TRBV27 combines with J gene TRBJ1-4, with TRBD1 matching 7 bases. The germline V gene encodes CDR1 MNHEY and CDR2 SMNVEV (reference sequence). V was clipped by 6 bases and J by 0 bases; unmatched bases: 19. The CDR3 is 20 residues long. The CDR3 protein is CASSETRTGVSASTNEKLFF. Here the CDR3 DNA reads TGTGCCAGCAGCGAGACGAGAACAGGGGTGTCTGCGTCAACTAATGAAAAACTGTTTTTT.

CDR3 nucleotides: TGTGCCAGCAGCTCTTATAACTTGAGCGCCTACGAGCAGTACTTC. This gives the protein CASSSYNLSAYEQYF. The gene calls are TRBV5-4 and TRBJ2-7; no reliable D call. The germline V and J ends were trimmed by 3 bases and 2 bases, with 15 bases remaining between them. Looked up from germline, CDR1 is SGHNT and CDR2 is YYREEE (reference sequence). This CDR3 has 15 residues.

The chain couples TRBV5-4 to TRBJ2-3; 9 positions match TRBD2. Germline CDR1 reads SGHNT; CDR2 reads YYREEE (reference sequence). V dropped 4 bases and J dropped 3; count of bases not matched to a gene: 12. The CDR3 has 17 residues. The CDR3 DNA reads as TGTGCCAGCAGCCCCAGTTTAGCGGGGGTCCTTACAGATACGCAGTATTTT. It is translated as CASSPSLAGVLTDTQYF.

The rearrangement uses TRBV28 and TRBJ1-5; D possibly corresponds to TRBD1 (5 bases). The V and J ends lost 6 bases and 7 bases respectively, with 19 bases between them. The germline gives CDR1 MDHEN, CDR2 SYDVKM. This CDR3 has 15 amino acids. For the CDR3, the DNA is TGTGCCAGCAGCTTCCGGGCCATCCGGGGCCAGCCCCAGCATTTT. Amino acids: CASSFRAIRGQPQHF. Variable domain in full (rest from reference TRBV28 and TRBJ1-5): DVKVTQSSRYLVKRTGEKVFLECVQDMDHENMFWYRQDPGLGLRLIYFSYDVKMKEKGDIPEGYSVSREKKERFSLILESASTNQTSMYLCASSFRAIRGQPQHFGDGTRLSIL.

This rearrangement joins TRBV28 to TRBJ1-1; 10 positions agree with TRBD1. J lost 0 bases, V lost 7 bases, and 11 bases had no gene match. Germline CDR1 reads MDHEN; CDR2 reads SYDVKM. CDR3 size: 17 residues. CDR3 sequence: CASTEDRGRRLNTEAFF. CDR3 nucleotides: TGTGCCAGCACCGAGGACAGGGGGAGAAGGTTGAACACTGAAGCTTTCTTT. The full variable domain, its missing parts supplied by reference TRBV28 and TRBJ1-1, is DVKVTQSSRYLVKRTGEKVFLECVQDMDHENMFWYRQDPGLGLRLIYFSYDVKMKEKGDIPEGYSVSREKKERFSLILESASTNQTSMYLCASTEDRGRRLNTEAFFGQGTRLTVV.

This clone was seen more than once but under ten times. The chain couples TRBV6-1 to TRBJ1-2; no clear D gene. CDR3 length: 12 amino acids. V shed 7 bases and J shed 8 bases, with 14 bases lying between them. CDR1 and CDR2 (germline): MNHNS, SASEGT. In DNA, the CDR3 is TGTGCCAGCAAGGCGTTCACCCCAGGCTACACCTTC. Its translation is CASKAFTPGYTF.

This rearrangement joins TRBV5-1 to TRBJ2-1; the match to TRBD1 covers 9 bases. CDR1 is SGHRS and CDR2 is YFSETQ in the germline V gene. The CDR3 sequence is 16 residues long. With V trimmed by 4 bases and J by 4 bases, 9 bases remained unmatched. The chain's CDR3 is CASSPSAGQGYNEQFF. CDR3 DNA sequence: TGCGCCAGCAGCCCATCAGCGGGACAGGGATACAATGAGCAGTTCTTC.

V usage is TRBV9 and J usage is TRBJ1-1; D not certain. The CDR3 extends over 18 amino acids. From germline, CDR1 is SGDLS and CDR2 YYNGEE. Trimming left V 3 bases short and J 4 bases short, with 25 bases between. The DNA for the CDR3 is TGTGCCAGCAGCGCCCAAGTGGAGGCCCTCCACCATGGCACTGAAGCTTTCTTT. This translates into CASSAQVEALHHGTEAFF.

This chain uses TRBV18 with TRBJ1-1; D gene unclear. V dropped 4 bases and J dropped 1 base, with 10 bases sitting between them. The CDR3 consists of 14 residues. Germline values: CDR1 KGHSH, CDR2 LQKENI. The CDR3 loop is CASSLQKGNTEAFF. CDR3 sequence (DNA): TGTGCCAGCTCACTTCAAAAGGGGAACACTGAAGCTTTCTTT.

This clone turned up a few times. The rearrangement links TRBV19 to TRBJ2-3; D is perhaps TRBD1 (5 bases). With 4 bases removed from V and 7 bases from J, the gap between germline ends came to 9 bases. CDR3 size: 12 residues. CDR1 is LNHDA and CDR2 is SQIVND in the germline V gene (reference sequence). The CDR3 loop reads CASSSRQNTQYF. The DNA of the CDR3 is TGTGCCAGTAGTAGTAGACAGAATACGCAGTATTTT.

This chain connects TRBV6-5 to TRBJ2-3, with D possibly matching TRBD2 (5 bases). Trimming took off 7 bases at V and 4 bases at J, with 12 bases between the two ends. Germline V CDR1 and CDR2: MNHEY, SVGAGI. The CDR3 contains 13 residues. CDR3 nucleotides: TGTGCCAGCACCCTAGCTGGTGCAGATACGCAGTATTTT. Protein: CASTLAGADTQYF.

The J gene is TRBJ2-2, the V gene TRBV4-1, with D hard to call. In germline, CDR1 is MGHRA, CDR2 YSYEKL. The ends were cut back, 1 base at V and 0 bases at J, with 6 bases in the middle. CDR3 length: 15 residues. CDR3: CASSQGSANTGELFF. The CDR3 region has the DNA TGCGCCAGCAGCCAAGGGTCCGCGAACACCGGGGAGCTGTTTTTT.

The chain recombines TRBV2 with TRBJ2-2; D is perhaps TRBD2 (6 bases). The V end lost 11 bases, the J end lost 1 base, and 11 bases lay between the germline ends. The CDR3 runs to 13 residues. Germline V gene lookup returns CDR1 SNHLY and CDR2 FYNNEI. CDR3 nucleotides: TGTGCCGGAGGACTACAGAACACCGGGGAGCTGTTTTTT. Translation: CAGGLQNTGELFF.

The chain couples TRBV23-1 to TRBJ2-3, with 11 bases matching TRBD2. TRBV23-1 is an open reading frame whose function is uncertain. Losses at the gene ends were 8 bases for V and 3 bases for J; bases not matched to a gene: 10. This CDR3 spans 16 amino acids. The CDR3: CASPHKGLAATDTQYF. CDR3 sequence (DNA): TGCGCCAGCCCACACAAGGGACTAGCGGCGACAGATACGCAGTATTTT.

The rearrangement links TRBV27 to TRBJ1-2; no definite D call. V lost 3 bases, J lost 0 bases, and 5 bases lay in between. The CDR3 runs 13 residues. CDR1 is MNHEY and CDR2 is SMNVEV in the germline V gene (reference sequence). CDR3 bases: TGTGCCAGCAGTTTCGGCACTAACTATGGCTACACCTTC. Encoded protein: CASSFGTNYGYTF.

This clone appeared a single time. The V and J genes are TRBV28 and TRBJ1-3, with D tentatively TRBD1 (5 bases). The V gene's germline CDR1 is MDHEN and CDR2 SYDVKM. The CDR3 runs to 17 residues. With 1 base removed from V and 3 bases from J, the gap between germline ends came to 16 bases. The CDR3 protein is CASSLSWGGRDGNTIYF. DNA of the CDR3: TGTGCCAGCAGTTTATCTTGGGGTGGCAGGGATGGAAACACCATATATTTT.

The chain recombines TRBV7-8 with TRBJ2-1, with 10 bases that match TRBD1. J lost 9 bases, V lost 3 bases, and 14 bases had no gene match. The V gene's germline CDR1 is SGHVS and CDR2 FQNEAQ. The CDR3 is 17 residues long. CDR3 nucleotides: TGTGCCAGCAGCTTCCCTCCCTGGGACAGGGGTCATATTGAGCAGTTCTTC. It codes for CASSFPPWDRGHIEQFF.